The rows below give T cell receptor beta chains drawn from one sample of a study of TIL therapy for anti-PD-1-resistant metastatic lung cancer. Assay used: immunoSEQ multiplex PCR; TCRdb lists only in-frame clones, some missing. The sample lists about 50,000 clones; 60% to 85% were seen once. This specimen consisted of tumor tissue, obtained at baseline. These receptors originate from a person aged 25-85 years with non-small cell lung cancer. The CDR3 runs from the conserved cysteine through the conserved F or W. A D gene is named only where the DNA matches it firmly.

d_call j_call cdr3_length v_call cdr3_aa
- TRBJ1-2 12 TRBV5-6 CASSLAPDGYTF
- TRBJ1-2 11 TRBV29-1 CSVLARAGYTF
TRBD1 TRBJ2-3 15 TRBV5-1 CASSLDRTGADTQYF
TRBD1 TRBJ1-1 14 TRBV7-8 CASSLNRGQTEAFF
- TRBJ1-1 15 TRBV6-6 CASHPSGGVNTEAFF
- TRBJ2-7 16 TRBV10-3 CAISDPQGPSTYEQYF
TRBD2 TRBJ2-7 12 TRBV5-1 CASSFSGYEQYF
TRBD2 TRBJ2-7 15 TRBV11-2 CASSSGLAGAYEQYF
TRBD1 TRBJ1-2 15 TRBV7-9 CASSGGTGTNYGYTF
TRBD1 TRBJ2-2 13 TRBV5-1 CASRGQGTGELFF
- TRBJ1-5 15 TRBV5-1 CASSLIGGGNQPQHF
- TRBJ2-1 15 TRBV10-3 CAISLAGQGTYEQFF
- TRBJ2-7 15 TRBV6-1 CASTPGTGGGNEQYF
- TRBJ2-3 14 TRBV30 CAWSVGSRTDTQYF
- TRBJ2-7 15 TRBV5-1 CASKEGTGSSYEQYF